Below are 28 T cell receptor beta chains sequenced from a single sample in a study of shared clonotypes between healthy human individuals (dated by TCRdb to about 2020). Receptor amplification or capture employed the immunoSEQ multiplex PCR assay. TCRdb provides this immuneACCESS table in a form limited to in-frame rearrangements. Some clones are lacking; in checked studies, under half of them reflect an unresolved V gene, and why the rest are absent is not known. In all, the sample holds about 2.3 million clones, and 85% to 95% of those were seen once. 0.37% of the sample comes from the top ten. Source material: naive CD4+ T cells from PBMCs. According to the study, the label for this sample's cell subset or site signals: CD45RA+ positively selected. These receptors originate from a man aged 18 to 29 in good health. Some clones in this sample may be carry-over from other donors' samples.

V gene TRBV7-8 combines with J gene TRBJ2-7; maybe TRBD1 (5 bases). Germline V gene lookup returns CDR1 SGHVS and CDR2 FQNEAQ. The CDR3 consists of 15 residues. The V end was cut by 2 bases, the J end by 6 bases, with 17 bases between. The CDR3 DNA follows: TGTGCCAGCAGCTTACGGGCAGGGTCTGGAAGCGAGCAGTACTTC. This encodes CASSLRAGSGSEQYF.

About this clone itself: The sample has other DNA sequences that encode this CDR3 too. CDR3 DNA: TGCGCCAGCAGCCTCGTACAGGGATTGAACACTGAAGCTTTCTTT. It specifies CASSLVQGLNTEAFF. J is TRBJ1-1 and V is TRBV5-1; weak D call: TRBD1 (6 bases). Trimming removed 4 bases at V and 0 bases at J, with 13 bases between. Germline loops: CDR1 SGHRS, CDR2 YFSETQ. There are 15 residues in the CDR3.

The V and J genes are TRBV9 and TRBJ2-7; 7 nucleotides align to TRBD2. CDR1 is SGDLS and CDR2 is YYNGEE in the germline V gene. The CDR3 has 15 residues. The J segment lost 3 bases and the V segment lost 2 bases, leaving 8 bases of the junction unmatched. The CDR3 reads CASSVDVAGDYEQYF. As DNA, the CDR3 is TGTGCCAGCAGCGTCGACGTAGCGGGTGACTACGAGCAGTACTTC. Combining the CDR3 with reference TRBV9 and TRBJ2-7 gives the whole variable domain DSGVTQTPKHLITATGQRVTLRCSPRSGDLSVYWYQQSLDQGLQFLIQYYNGEERAKGNILERFSAQQFPDLHSELNLSSLELGDSALYFCASSVDVAGDYEQYFGPGTRLTVT.

This chain links TRBV28 with TRBJ1-6; no firm D call. Trimming pared 4 bases from V and 12 bases from J, leaving 10 bases between. The germline V gene has CDR1 MDHEN and CDR2 SYDVKM. CDR3 length equals 12 residues. The CDR3 DNA sequence: TGTGCCAGCAGTTCGCCGGGGTTACCCCTCCACTTT. This codes for CASSSPGLPLHF. The whole variable domain, remainder taken from reference TRBV28 and TRBJ1-6, is DVKVTQSSRYLVKRTGEKVFLECVQDMDHENMFWYRQDPGLGLRLIYFSYDVKMKEKGDIPEGYSVSREKKERFSLILESASTNQTSMYLCASSSPGLPLHFGNGTRLTVT.

This chain links TRBV5-4 with TRBJ1-3, with D perhaps TRBD1 (6 bases). The CDR3 consists of 17 residues. Germline V gene lookup returns CDR1 SGHNT and CDR2 YYREEE (reference sequence). Trimming pared 2 bases from V and 0 bases from J, leaving 15 bases between. The CDR3: CASSFGSGALSGNTIYF. CDR3 nucleotide sequence: TGTGCCAGCAGCTTCGGGTCAGGGGCCCTCTCTGGAAACACCATATATTTT.

V usage is TRBV9 and J usage is TRBJ1-4, with 7 bases aligning to TRBD1. The CDR3 totals 14 residues. V gave up 4 bases and J gave up 7 bases; unmatched junction bases: 7. Germline V CDR1 and CDR2: SGDLS, YYNGEE. The CDR3 nucleotides are TGTGCCAGCAGCAGGACAGGCATTTTTGAAAAACTGTTTTTT. Translated, it gives CASSRTGIFEKLFF.

This clone has a single count. The genes are TRBV5-1 and TRBJ2-4; D is undetermined. V gave up 0 bases and J gave up 5 bases, with 9 bases separating them. Germline V gene lookup returns CDR1 SGHRS and CDR2 YFSETQ. The length of the CDR3 is 14 residues. The CDR3 protein is CASSLGGNQNIQYF. The CDR3 nucleotides read TGCGCCAGCAGCTTGGGGGGAAATCAAAACATTCAGTACTTC.

This clone has only one observation. This chain links TRBV18 with TRBJ2-7, with a possible D match to TRBD2 (6 bases). The CDR3 covers 17 residues. Germline-derived CDR1 and CDR2 are KGHSH and LQKENI. V lost 0 bases, J lost 0 bases, and 15 bases lay in between. The CDR3 nucleotides read TGTGCCAGCTCACCACCTCGAGGGACTCTTGTCTCCTACGAGCAGTACTTC. It codes for CASSPPRGTLVSYEQYF.

The chain recombines TRBV15 with TRBJ1-1; unclear D gene. CDR1 and CDR2 (germline): LNHNV, YYDKDF (reference sequence). This CDR3 contains 15 residues. V lost 4 bases and J lost 0, with 12 bases in between. DNA for the CDR3: TGTGCCACCAGCAAGCCAGGATCTATGAACACTGAAGCTTTCTTT. It specifies CATSKPGSMNTEAFF.

This clone was picked up one time. This sequence joins TRBV27 and TRBJ1-2; 8 bases are a match to TRBD1. The CDR3 is made up of 13 amino acids. The ends lost 6 bases at V and 6 bases at J; junction bases unmatched: 6. Germline CDR1 and CDR2: MNHEY and SMNVEV (reference sequence). The CDR3 region is CASRPAGGNGYTF. CDR3 nucleotides: TGTGCCAGCAGACCCGCAGGGGGCAATGGCTACACCTTC.

The rearrangement uses TRBV6-5 and TRBJ2-7; the D is unclear. In germline, CDR1 is MNHEY, CDR2 SVGAGI. Trimming shortened V by 0 bases and J by 5 bases, and 11 bases separated the two germline ends. The CDR3 is 14 amino acids. The CDR3 is CASSYSAVGHEQYF. In nucleotides, the CDR3 is TGTGCCAGCAGTTACTCGGCCGTTGGGCACGAGCAGTACTTC.

Comment on this clone: The same CDR3 also results from other DNA sequences found in this sample. The genes are TRBV28 and TRBJ2-5; 8 bases map to TRBD2. V was pared by 2 bases and J by 2 bases, with 1 base of the junction left unmatched. This CDR3 has 14 amino acids. Germline CDR1 MDHEN, CDR2 SYDVKM. The CDR3 region has the DNA TGTGCCAGCAGTTTAACTAGCGGACAAGAGACCCAGTACTTC. It is translated as CASSLTSGQETQYF.

The gene calls are TRBV11-2 and TRBJ2-3; 7 bases are a match to TRBD2. CDR1 and CDR2 (germline): SGHAT, FQNNGV. This CDR3 has 15 residues. V lost 1 base, J lost 5 bases, and 6 bases stayed unmatched. DNA for the CDR3: TGTGCCAGCAGCTTAGGGCGGAGCGGGGAAGATACGCAGTATTTT. It is translated as CASSLGRSGEDTQYF.

The V call is TRBV18, the J call TRBJ2-7; 14 positions match TRBD2. The germline V gene has CDR1 KGHSH and CDR2 LQKENI. V lost 5 bases and J lost 1; bases outside the gene matches: 10. The CDR3 runs 18 residues. The DNA of the CDR3 is TGTGCCAGCTCATCTCCGGGACTAGCGGGAGTAAAGTCCTACGAGCAGTACTTC. This codes for CASSSPGLAGVKSYEQYF.

The rearrangement links TRBV27 to TRBJ2-3, with TRBD1 matching 7 bases. Trimming took 5 bases from V and 4 from J; bases not matched to a gene: 6. The V gene's germline CDR1 is MNHEY and CDR2 SMNVEV (reference sequence). CDR3 length: 14 amino acids. CDR3 sequence: CASSTRQGPDTQYF. The DNA of the CDR3 is TGTGCCAGCAGTACCCGACAGGGCCCAGATACGCAGTATTTT.

This CDR3 reads CASSWTSGSGDTQYF. CDR3 bases: TGCGCCAGCAGCTGGACTAGCGGGAGTGGCGATACGCAGTATTTT. V and J are TRBV5-1 and TRBJ2-3; 13 nucleotides match TRBD2. The V segment lost 3 bases and the J segment 6 bases; nucleotides outside the gene matches: 4. Germline assignment: CDR1 SGHRS and CDR2 YFSETQ. This CDR3 contains 15 residues.

The V call is TRBV29-1, the J call TRBJ2-5, with TRBD1 matching 9 bases. V trimming: 0 bases; J trimming: 2 bases; junction bases outside the gene matches: 7. Germline loops: CDR1 SQVTM, CDR2 ANQGSEA. CDR3 length: 16 residues. The CDR3 nucleotides are TGCAGCGTTGAAGACGGGACAGGGTTGATTCAAGAGACCCAGTACTTC. Its translation is CSVEDGTGLIQETQYF.

This rearrangement joins TRBV9 to TRBJ2-5, with 12 bases that match TRBD2. Losses at the gene ends were 0 bases for V and 4 bases for J; bases not matched to a gene: 7. CDR1 and CDR2 from the germline V gene are SGDLS and YYNGEE. The CDR3 has 17 amino acids. The CDR3 nucleotides read TGTGCCAGCAGCGTAGGAATGACTAGCGGGAGCGGAGAGACCCAGTACTTC. It yields the protein CASSVGMTSGSGETQYF.

Comment on this clone: The same CDR3 also results from other DNA sequences found in this sample. The chain carries TRBV7-2 and TRBJ2-2, with 7 bases identical to TRBD1. The J segment lost 4 bases and the V segment lost 5 bases, leaving 4 bases of the junction unmatched. CDR1 and CDR2 (germline): SGHTA, FQGNSA. The CDR3 sequence is 14 residues long. CDR3 in DNA: TGTGCCAGCAGCCTGGACAGGCCCACCGGGGAGCTGTTTTTT. It encodes CASSLDRPTGELFF.

DNA for the CDR3: TGTGCCAGCAGCCTAAGTCAAACAGATACGCAGTATTTT. Encoded protein: CASSLSQTDTQYF. The rearrangement uses TRBV7-8 and TRBJ2-3; no firm D call. In germline, CDR1 is SGHVS, CDR2 FQNEAQ. The CDR3 is 13 amino acids. V was cut by 5 bases and J by 3 bases, with 9 bases left in between.

This chain links TRBV6-5 with TRBJ2-7; TRBD2 might be the D (7 bases). Germline CDR1 MNHEY, CDR2 SVGAGI. The CDR3 consists of 13 residues. The V and J ends lost 7 bases and 2 bases respectively, with 12 bases between them. CDR3 in DNA: TGTGCCAGCACGCGGGGGCTCACCTACGAGCAGTACTTC. Translating gives CASTRGLTYEQYF.

This clone has a single count. The chain recombines TRBV2 with TRBJ1-5; unclear D gene. The V gene's germline CDR1 is SNHLY and CDR2 FYNNEI. The CDR3 has 13 residues. Trimming pared 6 bases from V and 3 bases from J, leaving 9 bases between. CDR3 in amino acids: CASRENPNQPQHF. DNA for the CDR3: TGTGCCAGCAGGGAAAACCCCAATCAGCCCCAGCATTTT.

This clone was detected once. The V and J genes are TRBV28 and TRBJ2-5, with TRBD2 matching over 7 bases. The J call may be wrong; the DNA end is better matched by TRBJ2-7. The germline V gene encodes CDR1 MDHEN and CDR2 SYDVKM. The CDR3 has 14 amino acids. CDR3 protein: CASSLGGSKGEQYF. CDR3 DNA: TGTGCCAGCAGTTTGGGCGGGAGCAAGGGCGAGCAGTACTTC.

The V gene is TRBV5-1, the J gene TRBJ2-7; no definite D call. The germline gives CDR1 SGHRS, CDR2 YFSETQ. The CDR3 covers 12 residues. The V and J ends lost 2 bases and 6 bases respectively, with 9 bases between them. The CDR3 coding sequence is TGCGCCAGCAGCTTTTATCCAGGCGAGCAGTACTTC. Encoded protein: CASSFYPGEQYF.

The chain recombines TRBV7-9 with TRBJ2-7; 10 nucleotides align to TRBD1. Trimming cost V 5 bases and J 4 bases; bases outside gene matches: 5. The germline V gene encodes CDR1 SEHNR and CDR2 FQNEAQ (reference sequence). The CDR3 runs 14 residues. The CDR3 is CASSQGQGPYEQYF. The CDR3 nucleotides are TGTGCCAGCAGCCAGGGACAGGGGCCTTACGAGCAGTACTTC.

This chain connects TRBV5-1 to TRBJ2-3; D is ambiguous. The CDR3 totals 13 residues. CDR1 is SGHRS and CDR2 is YFSETQ in the germline V gene. Trimming removed 4 bases from V and 0 bases from J, with 6 bases in between. CDR3 in amino acids: CASSIGSTDTQYF. The CDR3 DNA follows: TGCGCCAGCAGCATAGGGAGCACAGATACGCAGTATTTT.

Concerning this clone itself: The same CDR3 is also encoded by other DNA sequences in this sample. The genes are TRBV30 and TRBJ1-2; D is undetermined. The CDR3 covers 12 residues. V dropped 1 base and J dropped 5 bases, with 8 bases sitting between them. Germline values: CDR1 GTSNPN, CDR2 SVGIG (reference sequence). In nucleotides, the CDR3 is TGTGCCTGGAGTGGCGGACGGTATGGCTACACCTTC. Translated: CAWSGGRYGYTF.

V usage is TRBV6-1 and J usage is TRBJ2-7; possible D gene TRBD2, 5 bases. Germline V lookup: CDR1 MNHNS, CDR2 SASEGT. The V end was cut by 4 bases, the J end by 6 bases, with 10 bases between. The CDR3 is made up of 12 amino acids. Here the CDR3 reads CASSGLASEQYF. CDR3 sequence (DNA): TGTGCCAGCAGTGGGCTAGCCAGCGAGCAGTACTTC.